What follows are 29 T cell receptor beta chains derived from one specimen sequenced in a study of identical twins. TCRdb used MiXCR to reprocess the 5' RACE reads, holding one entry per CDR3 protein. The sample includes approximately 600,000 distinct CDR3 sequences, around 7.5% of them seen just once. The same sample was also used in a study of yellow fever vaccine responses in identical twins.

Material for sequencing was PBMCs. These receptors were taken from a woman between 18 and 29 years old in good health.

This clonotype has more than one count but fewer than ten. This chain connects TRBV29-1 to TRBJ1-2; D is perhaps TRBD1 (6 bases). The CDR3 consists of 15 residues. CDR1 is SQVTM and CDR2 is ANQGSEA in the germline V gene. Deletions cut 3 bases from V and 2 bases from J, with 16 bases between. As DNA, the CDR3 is TGCAGCGTTGATCCCGGGGGGGCAATCAACTATGGCTACACCTTC. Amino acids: CSVDPGGAINYGYTF.

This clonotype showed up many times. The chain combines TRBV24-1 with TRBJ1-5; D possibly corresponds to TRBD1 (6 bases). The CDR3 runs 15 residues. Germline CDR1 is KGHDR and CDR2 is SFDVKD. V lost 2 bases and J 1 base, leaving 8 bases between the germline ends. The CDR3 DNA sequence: TGTGCCACCAGTGATTCGGGGACAAGCAATCAGCCCCAGCATTTT. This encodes CATSDSGTSNQPQHF.

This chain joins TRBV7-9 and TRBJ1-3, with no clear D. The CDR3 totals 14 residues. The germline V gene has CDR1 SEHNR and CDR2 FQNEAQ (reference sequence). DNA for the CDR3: TGTGGACGGGAGGCCACGAGCTCTGGAAACACCATATATTTT. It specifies CGREATSSGNTIYF.

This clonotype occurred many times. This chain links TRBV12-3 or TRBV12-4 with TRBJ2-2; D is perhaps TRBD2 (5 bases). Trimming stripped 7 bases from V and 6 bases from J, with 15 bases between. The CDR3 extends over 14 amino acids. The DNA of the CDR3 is TGTGCCAGCAACATGCGAGCGGTATCCGGGGAGCTGTTTTTT. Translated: CASNMRAVSGELFF.

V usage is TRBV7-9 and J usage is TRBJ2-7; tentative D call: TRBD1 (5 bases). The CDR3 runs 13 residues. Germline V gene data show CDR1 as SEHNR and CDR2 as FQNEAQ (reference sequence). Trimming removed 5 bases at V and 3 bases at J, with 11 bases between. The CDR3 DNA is TGTGCCAGCAGCGCGGACACAAGCTACGAGCAGTACTTC. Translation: CASSADTSYEQYF.

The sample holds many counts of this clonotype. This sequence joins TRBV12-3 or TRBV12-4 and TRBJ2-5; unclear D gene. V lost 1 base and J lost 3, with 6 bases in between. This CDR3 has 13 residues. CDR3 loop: CASSLGPKETQYF. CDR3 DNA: TGTGCCAGCAGTTTAGGTCCTAAAGAGACCCAGTACTTC.

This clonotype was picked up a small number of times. DNA of the CDR3: TGCGCCAGCAGCCAAGGACAGGGGGACGGGGAGCTGTTTTTT. Its translation is CASSQGQGDGELFF. This rearrangement joins TRBV4-1 to TRBJ2-2; 9 bases line up with TRBD1. V shed 1 base and J 7 bases; nucleotides not matched to a gene: 1. This CDR3 has 14 residues. The germline CDR1 and CDR2 sequences are MGHRA and YSYEKL.

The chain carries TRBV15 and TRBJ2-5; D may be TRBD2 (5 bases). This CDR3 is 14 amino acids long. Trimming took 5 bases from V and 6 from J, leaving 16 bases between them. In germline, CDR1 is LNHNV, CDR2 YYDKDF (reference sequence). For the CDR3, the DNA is TGTGCCACCAGCCGGCTAGGGAGTGGTAAGACCCAGTACTTC. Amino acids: CATSRLGSGKTQYF.

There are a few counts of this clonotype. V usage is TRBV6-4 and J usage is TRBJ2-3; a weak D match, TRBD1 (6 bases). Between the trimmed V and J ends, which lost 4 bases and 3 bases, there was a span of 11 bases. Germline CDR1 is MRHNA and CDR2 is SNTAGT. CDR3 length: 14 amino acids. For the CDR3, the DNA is TGTGCCAGCAGTGCAGGGGAGAGTACAGATACGCAGTATTTT. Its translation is CASSAGESTDTQYF.

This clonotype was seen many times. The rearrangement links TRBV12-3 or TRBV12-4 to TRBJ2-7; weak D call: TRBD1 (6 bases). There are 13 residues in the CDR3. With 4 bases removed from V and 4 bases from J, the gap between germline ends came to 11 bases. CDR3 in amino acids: CASSYRTVYEQYF. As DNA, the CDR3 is TGTGCCAGCAGTTACCGGACAGTTTACGAGCAGTACTTC.

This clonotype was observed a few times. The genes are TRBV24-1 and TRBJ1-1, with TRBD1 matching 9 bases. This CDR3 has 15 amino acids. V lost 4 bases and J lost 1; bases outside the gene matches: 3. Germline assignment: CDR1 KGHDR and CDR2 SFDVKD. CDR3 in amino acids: CATSDTGGRNTEAFF. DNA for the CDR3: TGTGCCACCAGTGACACAGGGGGCAGGAACACTGAAGCTTTCTTT.

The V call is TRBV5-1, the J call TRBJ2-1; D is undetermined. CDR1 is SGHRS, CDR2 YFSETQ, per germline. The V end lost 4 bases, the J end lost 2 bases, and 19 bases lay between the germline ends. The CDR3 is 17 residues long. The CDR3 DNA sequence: TGCGCCAGCAGCCGCCGGGCCGGGTTGGTCCCCTACAATGAGCAGTTCTTC. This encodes CASSRRAGLVPYNEQFF. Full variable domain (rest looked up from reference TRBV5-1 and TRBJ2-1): KAGVTQTPRYLIKTRGQQVTLSCSPISGHRSVSWYQQTPGQGLQFLFEYFSETQRNKGNFPGRFSGRQFSNSRSEMNVSTLELGDSALYLCASSRRAGLVPYNEQFFGPGTRLTVL.

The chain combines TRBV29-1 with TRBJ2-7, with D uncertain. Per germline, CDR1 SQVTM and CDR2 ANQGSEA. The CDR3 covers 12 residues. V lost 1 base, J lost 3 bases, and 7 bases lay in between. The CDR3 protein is CSVEGTDYEQYV. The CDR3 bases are TGCAGCGTTGAAGGTACGGACTACGAGCAGTACGTC.

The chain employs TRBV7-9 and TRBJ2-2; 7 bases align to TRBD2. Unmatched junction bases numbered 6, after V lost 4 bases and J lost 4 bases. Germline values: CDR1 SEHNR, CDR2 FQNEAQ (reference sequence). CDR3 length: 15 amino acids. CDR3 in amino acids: CASSYGGSGTGELFF. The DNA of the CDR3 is TGTGCCAGCAGCTACGGCGGGAGCGGCACCGGGGAGCTGTTTTTT. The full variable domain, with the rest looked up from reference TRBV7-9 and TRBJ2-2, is DTGVSQNPRHKITKRGQNVTFRCDPISEHNRLYWYRQTLGQGPEFLTYFQNEAQLEKSRLLSDRFSAERPKGSFSTLEIQRTEQGDSAMYLCASSYGGSGTGELFFGEGSRLTVL.

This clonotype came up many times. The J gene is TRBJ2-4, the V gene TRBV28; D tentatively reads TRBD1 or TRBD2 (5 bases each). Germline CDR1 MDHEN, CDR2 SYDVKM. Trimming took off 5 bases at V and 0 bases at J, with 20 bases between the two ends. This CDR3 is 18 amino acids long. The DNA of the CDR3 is TGTGCCAGCAGTCTATTCGGGGCTGGAGGTCTAGCCAAAAACATTCAGTACTTC. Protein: CASSLFGAGGLAKNIQYF.

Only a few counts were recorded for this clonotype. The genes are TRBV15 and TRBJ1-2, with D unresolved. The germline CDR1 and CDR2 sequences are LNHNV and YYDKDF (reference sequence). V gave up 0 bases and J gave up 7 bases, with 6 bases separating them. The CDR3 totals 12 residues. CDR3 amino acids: CATSRETLGYTF. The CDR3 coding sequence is TGTGCCACCAGCAGAGAGACTCTTGGCTACACCTTC.

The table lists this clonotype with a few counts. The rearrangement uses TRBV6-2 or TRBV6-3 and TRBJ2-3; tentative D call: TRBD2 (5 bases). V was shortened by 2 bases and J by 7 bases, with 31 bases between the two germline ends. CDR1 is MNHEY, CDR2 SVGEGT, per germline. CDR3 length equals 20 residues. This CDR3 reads CASSYPAINLREPFSNTQYF. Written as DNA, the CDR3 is TGTGCCAGCAGTTACCCGGCCATTAACCTCCGGGAACCCTTTTCTAATACGCAGTATTTT.

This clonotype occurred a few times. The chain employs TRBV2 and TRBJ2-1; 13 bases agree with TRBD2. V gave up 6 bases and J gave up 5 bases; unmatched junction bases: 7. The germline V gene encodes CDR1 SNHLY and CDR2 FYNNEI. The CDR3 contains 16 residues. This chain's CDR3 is CASSYGLAGDHNEQFF. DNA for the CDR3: TGTGCCAGCAGCTACGGACTAGCGGGGGACCACAATGAGCAGTTCTTC.

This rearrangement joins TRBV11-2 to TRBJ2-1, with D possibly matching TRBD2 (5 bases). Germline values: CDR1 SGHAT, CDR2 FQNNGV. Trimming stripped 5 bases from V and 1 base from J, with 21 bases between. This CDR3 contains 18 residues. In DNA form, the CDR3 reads TGTGCCAGCAGCCCAGTGCGGGTGTTGAGTTCTTCCTACAATGAGCAGTTCTTC. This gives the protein CASSPVRVLSSSYNEQFF.

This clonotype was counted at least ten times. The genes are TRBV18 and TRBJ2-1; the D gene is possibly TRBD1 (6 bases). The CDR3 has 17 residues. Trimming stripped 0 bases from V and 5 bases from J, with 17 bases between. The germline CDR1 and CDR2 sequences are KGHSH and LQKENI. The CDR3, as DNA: TGTGCCAGCTCACCACCTCGGACAGCAAGTGGGAACAATGAGCAGTTCTTC. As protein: CASSPPRTASGNNEQFF.

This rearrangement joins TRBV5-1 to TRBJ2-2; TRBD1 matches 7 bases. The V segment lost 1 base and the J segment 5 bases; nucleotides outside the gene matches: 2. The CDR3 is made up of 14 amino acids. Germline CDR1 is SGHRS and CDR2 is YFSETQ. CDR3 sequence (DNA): TGCGCCAGCAGCTTGACAGGGGTTACCGGGGAGCTGTTTTTT. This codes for CASSLTGVTGELFF.

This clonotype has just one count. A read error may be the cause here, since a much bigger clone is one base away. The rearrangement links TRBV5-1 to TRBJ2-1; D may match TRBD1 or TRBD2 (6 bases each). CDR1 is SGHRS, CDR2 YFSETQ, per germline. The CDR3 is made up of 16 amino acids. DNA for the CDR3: TGCGCCAGCAGCCCTACAGGAGGGACATCCTACAATGAGCAGCTCTTC. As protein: CASSPTGGTSYNEQLF.

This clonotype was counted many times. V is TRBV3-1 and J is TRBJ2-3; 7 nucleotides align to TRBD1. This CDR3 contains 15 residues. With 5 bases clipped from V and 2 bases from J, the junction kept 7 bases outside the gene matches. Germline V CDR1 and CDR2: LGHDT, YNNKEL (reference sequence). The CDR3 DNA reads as TGTGCCAGCAGCATCGGGACAGTGGACACAGATACGCAGTATTTT. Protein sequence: CASSIGTVDTDTQYF.

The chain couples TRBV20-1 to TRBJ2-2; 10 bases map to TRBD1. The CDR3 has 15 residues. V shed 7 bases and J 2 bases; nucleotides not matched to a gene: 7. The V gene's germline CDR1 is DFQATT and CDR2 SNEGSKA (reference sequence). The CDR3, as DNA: TGCAGTGTACAGGGGACAGGGGATAACACCGGGGAGCTGTTTTTT. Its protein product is CSVQGTGDNTGELFF.

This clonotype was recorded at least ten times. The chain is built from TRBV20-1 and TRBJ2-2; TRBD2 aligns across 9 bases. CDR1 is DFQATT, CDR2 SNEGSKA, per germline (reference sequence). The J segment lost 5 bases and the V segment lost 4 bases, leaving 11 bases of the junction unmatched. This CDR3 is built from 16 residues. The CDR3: CSANKGLAGGTGELFF. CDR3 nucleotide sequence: TGCAGTGCTAATAAGGGACTAGCAGGTGGAACCGGGGAGCTGTTTTTT.

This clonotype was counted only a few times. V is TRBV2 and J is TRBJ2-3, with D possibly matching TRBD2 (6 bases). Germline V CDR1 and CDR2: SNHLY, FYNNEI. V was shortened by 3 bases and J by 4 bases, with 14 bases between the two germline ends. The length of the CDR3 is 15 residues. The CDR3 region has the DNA TGTGCCAGCAGTGACCCGTCCGTAGCGGCAGATACGCAGTATTTT. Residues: CASSDPSVAADTQYF.

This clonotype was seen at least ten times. The CDR3 loop is CASSPLKLNTEAFF. CDR3 in DNA: TGTGCCAGCAGTCCCCTAAAACTGAACACTGAAGCTTTCTTT. The rearrangement links TRBV25-1 to TRBJ1-1, with D hard to call. The CDR3 is 14 residues long. CDR1 is MGHDK and CDR2 is SYGVNS in the germline V gene. V lost 5 bases to trimming and J lost 0 bases, with 10 bases between them.

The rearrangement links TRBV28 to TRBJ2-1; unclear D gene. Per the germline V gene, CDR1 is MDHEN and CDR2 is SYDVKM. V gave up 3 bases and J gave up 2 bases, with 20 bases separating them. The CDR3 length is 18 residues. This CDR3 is CASSFPKLGVHTYNEQFF. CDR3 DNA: TGTGCCAGCAGTTTTCCTAAACTCGGAGTCCACACCTACAATGAGCAGTTCTTC.

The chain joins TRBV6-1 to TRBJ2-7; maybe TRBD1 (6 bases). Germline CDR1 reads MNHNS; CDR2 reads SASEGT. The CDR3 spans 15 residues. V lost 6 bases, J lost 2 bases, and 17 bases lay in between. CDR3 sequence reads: CASSPGGQMPYEQYF. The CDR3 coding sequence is TGTGCCAGCAGCCCCGGAGGACAGATGCCCTACGAGCAGTACTTC.